The rows below give T cell receptor beta chains drawn from one sample of a study of CD8 T cells in Susac syndrome. MiXCR, applied by TCRdb to the immunoSEQ multiplex PCR reads, yields one record per CDR3 protein. The sample lists over 350,000 distinct CDR3 sequences, around 85% occurring once. The sequencing input was CD8+ T cells from PBMCs. The origin of the receptors is a human donor with multiple sclerosis. Both conserved end residues are trimmed from each CDR3.

V gene,J gene,CDR3 protein
TRBV30,TRBJ1-1,AWSVRQSNTEAF
TRBV20-1,TRBJ2-1,SARGLTRTYNEQF
TRBV6-1,TRBJ2-7,ASSRLAGVSYEQY
TRBV29-1,TRBJ2-7,SVRTVDRYEQY
TRBV5-1,TRBJ2-7,ASSFTGLWEQY
TRBV12-3/TRBV12-4,TRBJ2-7,ASSPKTGQKSSYEQY
TRBV19,TRBJ2-1,ASSKRDRDLNEQF
TRBV29-1,TRBJ2-5,SVGPGLAGVEETQY
TRBV27,TRBJ2-1,ASSSFGSYNEQF
TRBV5-1,TRBJ2-3,ASSSPGGTDTDTQY
TRBV27,TRBJ1-1,ASSFGVGGTEAF
TRBV25-1,TRBJ1-2,ASSDWGDYGYA
TRBV5-1,TRBJ1-5,ASSLGGQGNQPQH
TRBV6-5,TRBJ2-2,ASSYNGRTGELF
TRBV28,TRBJ2-7,ASSLVDPTGYEQY
TRBV4-1,TRBJ2-1,ASSEGVSGSYNEQF
TRBV14,TRBJ2-3,ASSRGRAPNTDTQY
TRBV10-3,TRBJ2-2,AISEGTANTGELF
TRBV5-4,TRBJ1-1,ASSLGSEGGVWNTEAF
TRBV6-1,TRBJ2-3,ASSRGSGEGKDTQY
TRBV4-1,TRBJ1-3,ASSHADRISSGNTIY
TRBV20-1,TRBJ2-6,SARDEPSGSFFVGANVLT